A single sample is the source of the 2 T cell receptor beta chains below, sequenced in a study of post-analysis software for immune sequencing data. Notes on the study in general: Elevated frequency relative to controls characterized several TRBV segments in patients, TRBV5-6, TRBV5-1 and TRBV20-1 among them.

These receptors' antigens are unknown. Unique molecular identifiers were carried by the TCR beta cDNA libraries. TCRdb independently ran MiXCR on the PCR reads; one entry per CDR3 protein. The sample records 750,000 to 950,000 distinct CDR3 sequences, approximately 57% being singletons. The specimen sequenced was blood. These receptors came from a girl between 5 and 17 years old with multiple sclerosis.

The chain recombines TRBV5-1 with TRBJ2-1; possibly TRBD2 for D (6 bases). The germline V gene has CDR1 SGHRS and CDR2 YFSETQ. V gave up 0 bases and J gave up 5 bases, with 15 bases separating them. The CDR3 sequence is 16 residues long. The CDR3 loop is CASSLGAPGTHNEQFF. CDR3 coding DNA: TGCGCCAGCAGCTTGGGCGCCCCCGGGACTCACAATGAGCAGTTCTTC.

Only a few counts were recorded for this clonotype. The rearrangement joins TRBV29-1 to TRBJ1-4; D is possibly TRBD1 (5 bases). The V gene lost 6 bases and the J gene lost 5 bases, with 16 bases spanning the gap. This CDR3 has 14 residues. CDR1 and CDR2 (germline): SQVTM, ANQGSEA. CDR3 residues: CSVVYGTGNEKLFF. In DNA, the CDR3 is TGCAGCGTCGTCTACGGGACCGGCAATGAAAAACTGTTTTTT.